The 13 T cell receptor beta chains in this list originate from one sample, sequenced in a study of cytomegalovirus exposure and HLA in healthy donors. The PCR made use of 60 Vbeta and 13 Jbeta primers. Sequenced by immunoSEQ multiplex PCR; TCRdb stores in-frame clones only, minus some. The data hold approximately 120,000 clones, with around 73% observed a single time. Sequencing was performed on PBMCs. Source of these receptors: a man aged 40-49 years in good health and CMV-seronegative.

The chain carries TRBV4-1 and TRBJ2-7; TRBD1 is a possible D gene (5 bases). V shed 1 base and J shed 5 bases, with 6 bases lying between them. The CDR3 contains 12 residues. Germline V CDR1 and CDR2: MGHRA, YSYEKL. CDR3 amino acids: CASSQVGDEQYF. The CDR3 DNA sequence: TGCGCCAGCAGCCAAGTAGGGGACGAGCAGTACTTC.

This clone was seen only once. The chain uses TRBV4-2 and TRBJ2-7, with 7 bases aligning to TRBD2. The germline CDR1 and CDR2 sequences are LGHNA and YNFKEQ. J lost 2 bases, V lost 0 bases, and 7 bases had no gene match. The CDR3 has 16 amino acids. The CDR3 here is CASSQEASGAPYEQYF. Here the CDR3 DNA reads TGTGCCAGCAGCCAAGAAGCTAGCGGAGCCCCCTACGAGCAGTACTTC.

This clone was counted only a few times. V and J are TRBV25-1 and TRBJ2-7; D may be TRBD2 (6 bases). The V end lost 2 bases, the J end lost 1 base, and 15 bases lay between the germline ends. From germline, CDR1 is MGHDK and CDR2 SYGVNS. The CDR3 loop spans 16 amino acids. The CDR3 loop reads CASSEDGGFLSYEQYF. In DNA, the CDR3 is TGTGCCAGCAGTGAAGACGGGGGATTCTTATCCTACGAGCAGTACTTC.

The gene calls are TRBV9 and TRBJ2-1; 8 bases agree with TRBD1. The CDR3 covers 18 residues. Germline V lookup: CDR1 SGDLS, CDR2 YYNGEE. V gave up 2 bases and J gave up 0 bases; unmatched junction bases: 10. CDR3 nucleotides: TGTGCCAGCAGCGTCTCGTCGACAGGGGTGAGCTCCTACAATGAGCAGTTCTTC. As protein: CASSVSSTGVSSYNEQFF.

CDR3 in DNA: TGTGCCAGCGGGGGGATTGAAGCTTTCTTT. It yields the protein CASGGIEAFF. V and J are TRBV6-5 and TRBJ1-1; tentatively, D is TRBD1 (5 bases). Germline CDR1 and CDR2: MNHEY and SVGAGI. The CDR3 covers 10 residues. The V end was cut by 8 bases, the J end by 7 bases, with 8 bases between.

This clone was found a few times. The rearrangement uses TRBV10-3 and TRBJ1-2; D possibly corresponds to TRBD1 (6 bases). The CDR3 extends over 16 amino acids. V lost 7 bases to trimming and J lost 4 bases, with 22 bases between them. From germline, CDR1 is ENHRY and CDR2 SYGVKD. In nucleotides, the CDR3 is TGTGCCATCATGGGGTACAGGGTAATAGGGGGCTATGGCTACACCTTC. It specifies CAIMGYRVIGGYGYTF.

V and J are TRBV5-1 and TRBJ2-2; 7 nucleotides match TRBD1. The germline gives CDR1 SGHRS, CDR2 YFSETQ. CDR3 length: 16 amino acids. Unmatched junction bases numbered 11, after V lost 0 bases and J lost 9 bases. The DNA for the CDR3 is TGCGCCAGCAGCTTGGTAGTACAGGGGATGGAAAGGGAGCTGTTTTTT. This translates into CASSLVVQGMERELFF.

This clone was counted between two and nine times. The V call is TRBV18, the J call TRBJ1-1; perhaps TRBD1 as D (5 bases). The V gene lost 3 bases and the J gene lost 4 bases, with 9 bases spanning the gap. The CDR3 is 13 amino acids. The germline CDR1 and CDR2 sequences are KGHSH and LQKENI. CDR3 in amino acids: CASSPRGGTEAFF. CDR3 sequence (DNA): TGTGCCAGCTCACCTAGGGGAGGCACTGAAGCTTTCTTT.

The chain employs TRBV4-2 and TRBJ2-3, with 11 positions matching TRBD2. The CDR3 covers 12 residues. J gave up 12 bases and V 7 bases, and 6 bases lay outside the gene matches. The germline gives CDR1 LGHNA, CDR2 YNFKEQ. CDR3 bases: TGTGCCAGCACGGGTAGCGGGGGGGTCCAGTATTTT. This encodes CASTGSGGVQYF.

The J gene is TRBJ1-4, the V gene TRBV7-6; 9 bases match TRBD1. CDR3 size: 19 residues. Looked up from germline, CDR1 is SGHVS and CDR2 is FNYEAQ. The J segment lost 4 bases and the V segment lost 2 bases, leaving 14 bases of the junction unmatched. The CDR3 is CASSLFEQGQGLNNEKLFF. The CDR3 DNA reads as TGTGCCAGCAGCTTATTCGAACAGGGACAGGGCTTGAATAATGAAAAACTGTTTTTT.

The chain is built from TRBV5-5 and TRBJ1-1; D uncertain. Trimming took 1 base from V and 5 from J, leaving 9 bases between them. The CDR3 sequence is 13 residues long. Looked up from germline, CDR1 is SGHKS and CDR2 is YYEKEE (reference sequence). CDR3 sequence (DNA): TGTGCCAGCAGCTTGATCTCGGGTACTGAAGCTTTCTTT. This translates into CASSLISGTEAFF.

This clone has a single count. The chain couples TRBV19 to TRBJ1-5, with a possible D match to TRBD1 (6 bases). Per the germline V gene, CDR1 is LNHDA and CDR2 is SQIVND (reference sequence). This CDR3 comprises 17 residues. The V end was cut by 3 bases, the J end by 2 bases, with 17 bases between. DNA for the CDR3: TGTGCCAGTAGTATCACACAGGGTGTGTCTGGCAATCAGCCCCAGCATTTT. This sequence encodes CASSITQGVSGNQPQHF.

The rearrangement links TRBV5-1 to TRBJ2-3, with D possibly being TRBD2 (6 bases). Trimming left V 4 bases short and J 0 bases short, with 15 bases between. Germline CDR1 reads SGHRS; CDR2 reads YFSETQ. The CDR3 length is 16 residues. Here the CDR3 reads CASSVEGRISTDTQYF. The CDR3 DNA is TGCGCCAGCAGCGTGGAGGGGAGGATTAGCACAGATACGCAGTATTTT.